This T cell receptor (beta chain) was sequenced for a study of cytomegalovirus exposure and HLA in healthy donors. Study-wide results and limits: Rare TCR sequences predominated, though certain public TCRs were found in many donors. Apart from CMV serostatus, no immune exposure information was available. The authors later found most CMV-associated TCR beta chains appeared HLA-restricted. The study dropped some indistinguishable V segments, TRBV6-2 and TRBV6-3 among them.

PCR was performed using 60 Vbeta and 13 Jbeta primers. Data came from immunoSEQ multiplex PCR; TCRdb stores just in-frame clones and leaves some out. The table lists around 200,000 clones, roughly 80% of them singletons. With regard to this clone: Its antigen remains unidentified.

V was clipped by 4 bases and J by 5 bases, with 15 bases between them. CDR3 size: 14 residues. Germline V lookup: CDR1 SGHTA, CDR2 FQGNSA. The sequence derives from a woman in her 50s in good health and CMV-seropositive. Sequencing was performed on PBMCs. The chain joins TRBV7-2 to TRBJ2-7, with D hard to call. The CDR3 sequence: CASSSRRLPHEQYF. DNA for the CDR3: TGTGCCAGCAGCTCCCGACGACTCCCCCACGAGCAGTACTTC.